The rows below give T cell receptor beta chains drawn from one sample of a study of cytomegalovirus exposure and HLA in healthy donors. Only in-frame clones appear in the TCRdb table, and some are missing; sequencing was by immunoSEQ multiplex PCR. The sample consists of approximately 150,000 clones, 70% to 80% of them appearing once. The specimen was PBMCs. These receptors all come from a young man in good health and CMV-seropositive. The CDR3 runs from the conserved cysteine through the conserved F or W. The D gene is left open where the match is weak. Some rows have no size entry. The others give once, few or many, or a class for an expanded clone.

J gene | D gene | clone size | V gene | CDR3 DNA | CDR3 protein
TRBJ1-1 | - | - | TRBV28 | TGTGCCAGCAGCTCTGTTCAGGTCACTGAAGCTTTCTTT | CASSSVQVTEAFF
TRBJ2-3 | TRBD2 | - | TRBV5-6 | TGTGCCAGCAGCTTGGGCCTGGGGGGGGTCCGCACAGATACGCAGTATTTT | CASSLGLGGVRTDTQYF
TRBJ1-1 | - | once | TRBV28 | TGTGCCAGCAGTTTGGTAGCACCTCGGGACACTGAAGCTTTCTTT | CASSLVAPRDTEAFF
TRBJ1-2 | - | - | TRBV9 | TGTGCCAGCACCACAGGGCGCTCTAACTATGGCTACACCTTC | CASTTGRSNYGYTF
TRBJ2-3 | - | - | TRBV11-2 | TGTGCCAGCAGTCCGGAAGGAGGGAACTATCTCACAGATACGCAGTATTTT | CASSPEGGNYLTDTQYF
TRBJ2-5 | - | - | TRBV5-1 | TGCGCCAGCAGCGGGGGGCAGTGGGGGGGCCGAGAGACCCAGTACTTC | CASSGGQWGGRETQYF
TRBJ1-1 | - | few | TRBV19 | TGTGCCAGTAAGGTTACCGGGTCGACGAACACTGAAGCTTTCTTT | CASKVTGSTNTEAFF
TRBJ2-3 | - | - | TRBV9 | TGTGCCAGCAGCGTAGCGGAAGGCTCTCCGAGGGATACGCAGTATTTT | CASSVAEGSPRDTQYF
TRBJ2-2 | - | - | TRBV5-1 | TGCGCCAGCAGCCGAGACAGGATCGCGAACACCGGGGAGCTGTTTTTT | CASSRDRIANTGELFF
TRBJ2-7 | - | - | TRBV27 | TGTGCCAGCAGCTCGACAGGAACTCCCTACGAGCAGTACTTC | CASSSTGTPYEQYF
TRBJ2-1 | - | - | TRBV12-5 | TGTGCTAGTGGTTACAGGCCCTACAATGAGCAGTTCTTC | CASGYRPYNEQFF
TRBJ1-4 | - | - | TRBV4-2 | TGTGCCAGCAGCCCGGAAATTCTGGGGCAGCTGTTTTTT | CASSPEILGQLFF
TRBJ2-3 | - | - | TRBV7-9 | TGTGCCAGCAGCTTATCCGGGGAGGATACGCAGTATTTT | CASSLSGEDTQYF
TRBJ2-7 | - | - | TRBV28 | TGTGCCAGCAGTACCCTGGCAGGGGCAGTCTACGAGCAGTACTTC | CASSTLAGAVYEQYF
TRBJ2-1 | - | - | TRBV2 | TGTGCCAGCAGTCAGACAGGTCTAGGCAATGAGCAGTTCTTC | CASSQTGLGNEQFF
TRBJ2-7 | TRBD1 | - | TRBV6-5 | TGTGCCAGCACGGGACAGGGGGCGGAGGAGCAGTACTTC | CASTGQGAEEQYF
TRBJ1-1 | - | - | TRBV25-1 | TGTGCCAGCAGTGGGCCGAGGGGGGGGAGGACTGAAGCTTTCTTT | CASSGPRGGRTEAFF
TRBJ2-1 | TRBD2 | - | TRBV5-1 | TGCGCCAGCAGGGGGGGGACTATGTACAATGAGCAGTTCTTC | CASRGGTMYNEQFF
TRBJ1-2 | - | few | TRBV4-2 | TGTGCCAGCAGCCAGCGGGGGAGGCATCACTATGGCTACACCTTC | CASSQRGRHHYGYTF
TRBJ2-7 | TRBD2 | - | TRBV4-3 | TGCGCCAGCAGCCAAGCTCTAGCGGGAGTAACCTACGAGCAGTACTTC | CASSQALAGVTYEQYF
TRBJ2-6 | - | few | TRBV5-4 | TGTGCCAGCAGCACCTGGGCCTCCTCTGGGGCCAACGTCCTGACTTTC | CASSTWASSGANVLTF
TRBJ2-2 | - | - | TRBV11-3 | TGTGCCAGCAGCTTTGGGACTGTAAACACCGGGGAGCTGTTTTTT | CASSFGTVNTGELFF
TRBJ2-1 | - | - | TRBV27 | TGTGCCAGCAGACCCCTTTCGGTGGGGGGGCTCAATGAGCAGTTCTTC | CASRPLSVGGLNEQFF
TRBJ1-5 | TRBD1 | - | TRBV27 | TGTGCCAGCAGCGGGACAGGGAACAATCAGCCCCAGCATTTT | CASSGTGNNQPQHF
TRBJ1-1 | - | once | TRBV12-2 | TGTGCAAGTCGCATCACAGGGGAGAACACTGAAGCTTTCTTT | CASRITGENTEAFF
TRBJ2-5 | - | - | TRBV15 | TGTGCCACCAGCAGAGATACTAGTGTACGGACCCAGTACTTC | CATSRDTSVRTQYF
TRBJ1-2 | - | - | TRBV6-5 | TGTGCCAGCAGACAGGGAAGTGGCTACACCTTC | CASRQGSGYTF